These T cell receptor beta chains were read from a single sample in a study of regulatory dendritic cells for organ transplantation. The assay was immunoSEQ multiplex PCR, and TCRdb's table has in-frame clones only and misses some. Found here are roughly 27,000 clones, around 79% of them singletons; the top ten hold around 2.2%. Sequencing was carried out using memory CD4+ T cells from blood. These receptors were taken from a human donor in good health. Both conserved end residues are part of each CDR3. Fields, in order: V gene, J gene, D gene, clone size, CDR3 DNA, CDR3 protein. A D gene is named only where the DNA matches it firmly. Clone size is shown for a subset of rows, as once, few, many or a class of expanded clone.

>TRBV2|TRBJ2-7|-|few
TGTGCCAGCAGTGAGCAGGGTCAGGAATACGAGCAGTACTTC
CASSEQGQEYEQYF
>TRBV6-6|TRBJ2-7|TRBD1|once
TGTGCCAGCAGTGACGGACAGGGCTACGAGCAGTACTTC
CASSDGQGYEQYF
>TRBV20-1|TRBJ1-1|-|-
TGCAGTGCCGCTGGCACGTTTGAAGCTTTCTTT
CSAAGTFEAFF
>TRBV12-5|TRBJ2-3|-|-
TGTGCTAGTGGATTGGACACAGATACGCAGTATTTT
CASGLDTDTQYF
>TRBV21-1|TRBJ2-3|-|-
TGTGCCAGCAGCGTTTCAGGGGGTAGCAGCACAGATACGCAGTATTTT
CASSVSGGSSTDTQYF
>TRBV4-2|TRBJ2-2|TRBD2|few
TGTGCCAGCAGCCAAGTTACTAGCGGGAGACGTAACGGGGAGCTGTTTTTT
CASSQVTSGRRNGELFF
>TRBV7-2|TRBJ2-2|TRBD1|-
TGTGCCAGCAGCTCACGACAGGGGTCCACCGGGGAGCTGTTTTTT
CASSSRQGSTGELFF
>TRBV7-2|TRBJ2-3|TRBD2|-
TGTGCCAGCAGCCACGGCGGGGGTACGCAGTATTTT
CASSHGGGTQYF
>TRBV9|TRBJ2-3|TRBD2|-
TGTGCCAGCAGCGTCTCGGGGGGGAAAGATACGCAGTATTTT
CASSVSGGKDTQYF
>TRBV6-5|TRBJ1-1|-|-
TGTGCCAGCAGTTACTCGACAGATCTCTGGAACACTGAAGCTTTCTTT
CASSYSTDLWNTEAFF
>TRBV19|TRBJ2-1|-|-
TGTGCCAGTAGTATCGAAAGGGGCACCTACAATGAGCAGTTCTTC
CASSIERGTYNEQFF
>TRBV4-2|TRBJ2-7|-|-
TGTGCCAGCAGCCAAGACTTAACAGGGTCGGGGTACGAGCAGTACTTC
CASSQDLTGSGYEQYF
>TRBV6-1|TRBJ2-3|TRBD2|-
TGTGCCAGCAGTGGGACTAGCGGCACAGATACGCAGTATTTT
CASSGTSGTDTQYF
>TRBV15|TRBJ2-7|-|-
TGTGCCCCCAACGCCGCGGACCATCGAAGGGACGAGCAGTACTTC
CAPNAADHRRDEQYF
>TRBV4-1|TRBJ2-5|-|-
TGCGCCAGCAGGGGGGGAGGGGGTAACCAAGAGACCCAGTACTTC
CASRGGGGNQETQYF
>TRBV2|TRBJ1-4|-|-
TGTGCCAGCATGTTCTGGGAAAAACTGTTTTTT
CASMFWEKLFF
>TRBV7-2|TRBJ1-1|-|once
TGTGCCAGCAGGACTAACACTGAAGCTTTCTTT
CASRTNTEAFF
>TRBV7-2|TRBJ2-1|-|-
TGTGCCAGCAGCGCCCATTTCCCGAGCTCCTACAATGAGCAGTTCTTC
CASSAHFPSSYNEQFF
>TRBV7-2|TRBJ1-1|-|few
TGTGCCAGCAGCCTCGTAGGGGGGGACACTGAAGCTTTCTTT
CASSLVGGDTEAFF
>TRBV7-9|TRBJ2-5|TRBD2|-
TGTGCCAGCAGCCCAGGGACTAGCGGGACGGAGACCCAGTACTTC
CASSPGTSGTETQYF
>TRBV10-3|TRBJ2-3|TRBD2|-
TGTGCCATCAGTGATAGCGGGGATACGCAGTATTTT
CAISDSGDTQYF
>TRBV4-1|TRBJ2-1|-|-
TGCGCCAGCAGCCAATCGGGGGTCATGAGCTCCTACAATGAGCAGTTCTTC
CASSQSGVMSSYNEQFF
>TRBV2|TRBJ2-1|-|-
TGTGCCAGCAGTGACCCTGGGCAGGGGTCCTACAATGAGCAGTTCTTC
CASSDPGQGSYNEQFF
>TRBV6-4|TRBJ2-1|TRBD2|once
TGTGCCAGCAGTGAGAGGAGCGGGAGTTGGAATGAGCAGTTCTTC
CASSERSGSWNEQFF
>TRBV28|TRBJ2-5|-|-
TGTGCCAGCAGCTACACAAGGGGTCCGGGGAGGGAGACCCAGTACTTC
CASSYTRGPGRETQYF
>TRBV19|TRBJ1-5|-|-
TGTGCCAGTAGTATAGACCAGGGACTTCCGTCGCGGCCCCAGCATTTT
CASSIDQGLPSRPQHF
>TRBV28|TRBJ2-1|-|-
TGTGCCAGCAGTTTGATGGGTTTGAGCTCCTACAATGAGCAGTTCTTC
CASSLMGLSSYNEQFF
>TRBV9|TRBJ2-1|-|-
TGTGCCAGCAGCGTTTCTAGCTCCTACAATGAGCAGTTCTTC
CASSVSSSYNEQFF
>TRBV7-9|TRBJ1-1|-|-
TGTGCCAGCAGCCCCGGGCCGAACACTGAAGCTTTCTTT
CASSPGPNTEAFF
>TRBV7-9|TRBJ2-7|TRBD2|-
TGTGCCAGCAGCCCGTCGACCGGGACTACCTACGAGCAGTACTTC
CASSPSTGTTYEQYF
>TRBV7-1|TRBJ1-2|-|-
TGTGCCAGCAGCCAAGCGTCAGTTCCGAACTATGGCTACACCTTC
CASSQASVPNYGYTF
>TRBV5-6|TRBJ1-1|-|-
TGTGCCAGCAGCTTGTGGATACAGGCCACTGAAGCTTTCTTT
CASSLWIQATEAFF
>TRBV6-6|TRBJ2-7|TRBD1|-
TGTGCCAGCAGTTACCAGACAGGGGGAGGCTCCTACGAGCAGTACTTC
CASSYQTGGGSYEQYF
>TRBV7-6|TRBJ2-5|TRBD2|-
TGTGCCAGCAGCTTAGCTGTAGCGGGAGGGTTTGAGACCCAGTACTTC
CASSLAVAGGFETQYF
>TRBV5-1|TRBJ2-3|-|-
TGCGCCAGCAGCCCGAAGGCCTATCCAACCGGAGGGGTCACACGAAGCACAGATACGCAGTATTTT
CASSPKAYPTGGVTRSTDTQYF
>TRBV29-1|TRBJ2-3|TRBD2|-
TGCAGCGTTGTATCCTTCCAAGCGGGAGCGACAGATACGCAGTATTTT
CSVVSFQAGATDTQYF
>TRBV28|TRBJ2-1|-|-
TGTGCCAGCAGCCCCGGGATGCTCCTGTACAATGAGCAGTTCTTC
CASSPGMLLYNEQFF
>TRBV19|TRBJ1-5|-|few
TGTGCCAGTAGTCAGTGGCGGGGTCGCCGTCAGCCCCAGCATTTT
CASSQWRGRRQPQHF
>TRBV4-3|TRBJ1-4|TRBD1|-
TGCGCCAGCAGCCAAACCAGGGGGCGCGTTGAAAAACTGTTTTTT
CASSQTRGRVEKLFF
>TRBV28|TRBJ1-3|-|-
TGTGCCAGCAGCTTAAGGCCGAGCTCTGGAAACACCATATATTTT
CASSLRPSSGNTIYF
>TRBV7-2|TRBJ2-1|-|-
TGTGCCAGCAGCCAACCGATTAATGAGCAGTTCTTC
CASSQPINEQFF